Detailed here is one TCR beta chain. V lost 3 bases to trimming and J lost 4 bases; unmatched junction nucleotides: 13. Germline V gene data show CDR1 as SGDLS and CDR2 as YYNGEE. The CDR3 spans 17 residues. This sample is drawn from a study of blood T cell repertoires in COVID-19. Overall study context: Whether acute or convalescent, the COVID-19 samples came from the United States, Italy and Spain. PBMCs, B-cell-depleted T cells, or T cells provided the cDNA or gDNA that made up the material.

In the authors' methods: Reference gene primer amplification gave nucleated cell count estimates. Profiled with immunoSEQ multiplex PCR; TCRdb holds only in-frame clones, not every one. The D gene and trimming were derived from the DNA, and the V and J assignments and clone size from that table. The sample lists fewer than 150,000 clones; approximately 84% were seen once. The clonotype comes from a man aged 50 or older with acute or convalescent COVID-19. V usage is TRBV9 and J usage is TRBJ1-1; 9 nucleotides line up with TRBD1. The sample consisted of peripheral blood. The CDR3 loop reads CASSDGPTGGKRTEAFF. DNA of the CDR3: TGTGCCAGCAGCGACGGCCCGACAGGGGGAAAGCGCACTGAAGCTTTCTTT.